One and the same sample provided the 30 T cell receptor beta chains below, sequenced in a study of T cells in Graves' hyperthyroidism and ophthalmopathy. TCR beta CDR3 regions were amplified from RNA transcripts. The HTBI primer set was used in a first-round RT-PCR of the TCR CDR3. TCRdb used MiXCR to reprocess the multiplex PCR reads, holding one entry per CDR3 protein. Found here are fewer than 900,000 distinct CDR3 sequences, 15% to 20% of them singletons; the top ten hold 8.4%. What was sequenced was blood. Every receptor here comes from a man younger than 30 with Graves' hyperthyroidism.

V is TRBV7-2 and J is TRBJ1-5; D gene uncertain. V gave up 3 bases and J gave up 0 bases, with 15 bases separating them. CDR1 SGHTA and CDR2 FQGNSA come from the germline V gene. This CDR3 spans 17 amino acids. CDR3: CASSLFPVLDSNQPQHF. The CDR3 coding sequence is TGTGCCAGCAGCTTGTTCCCAGTCCTAGATAGCAATCAGCCCCAGCATTTT.

This clonotype was detected only a few times. V gene TRBV5-1 combines with J gene TRBJ1-2, with a weak D call TRBD1 (6 bases). The CDR3 contains 14 residues. V lost 0 bases and J 8 bases, leaving 14 bases between the germline ends. CDR1 SGHRS and CDR2 YFSETQ come from the germline V gene. The CDR3 sequence: CASSLEGRQGGYTF. DNA of the CDR3: TGCGCCAGCAGCTTGGAGGGCCGCCAGGGGGGCTACACCTTC.

This clonotype was seen a handful of times. The rearrangement uses TRBV6-5 and TRBJ2-2, with D possibly being TRBD2 (6 bases). The germline gives CDR1 MNHEY, CDR2 SVGAGI. The CDR3 is 15 residues long. Trimming removed 2 bases at V and 1 base at J, with 8 bases between. CDR3 in amino acids: CASSYVGGNTGELFF. Written as DNA, the CDR3 is TGTGCCAGCAGTTACGTGGGAGGGAACACCGGGGAGCTGTTTTTT.

This clonotype came up many times. The V and J genes are TRBV7-9 and TRBJ2-3, with 7 bases identical to TRBD2. V trimming: 0 bases; J trimming: 6 bases; junction bases outside the gene matches: 9. The V gene's germline CDR1 is SEHNR and CDR2 FQNEAQ (reference sequence). The CDR3 consists of 16 residues. The CDR3 coding sequence is TGTGCCAGCAGCTTAGCGCTGGCTAGCGGCGGGGATACGCAGTATTTT. It codes for CASSLALASGGDTQYF.

This clonotype has more than one count but fewer than ten. The chain links TRBV3-2 to TRBJ2-7; the table's D gene call, TRBD1, was not cross checked with the DNA. TRBV3-2 is flagged as a pseudogene. This CDR3 is 16 amino acids long. CDR3 nucleotide sequence: TGTGCCAGCAGCCAGAACTCAGATCGTGGGGGCTACGAGCAGTACTTC. Protein: CASSQNSDRGGYEQYF.

This clonotype appeared a few times. V is TRBV6-6 and J is TRBJ2-1; D is perhaps TRBD1 or TRBD2 (5 bases each). Germline V gene lookup returns CDR1 MNHNY and CDR2 SVGAGI (reference sequence). This CDR3 has 15 amino acids. The germline V and J ends were trimmed by 0 bases and 7 bases, with 13 bases remaining between them. This CDR3 is CASSYSGALRNEQFF. Written as DNA, the CDR3 is TGTGCCAGCAGTTACTCCGGGGCTCTTCGGAATGAGCAGTTCTTC.

In this sample, this clonotype turned up a few times. In DNA form, the CDR3 reads TGTGCCACCAGTGACCCTAGCGGGAGATTTGGCGATGAGCAGTTCTTC. Residues: CATSDPSGRFGDEQFF. V usage is TRBV24-1 and J usage is TRBJ2-1; 10 positions match TRBD2. With 4 bases clipped from V and 8 bases from J, the junction kept 10 bases outside the gene matches. The CDR3 consists of 16 residues. Germline-derived CDR1 and CDR2 are KGHDR and SFDVKD.

This clonotype occurred many times. This chain uses TRBV30 with TRBJ1-5; 7 bases line up with TRBD1. J was trimmed by 5 bases and V by 2 bases; bases with no gene match: 6. The CDR3 runs to 14 residues. Germline CDR1 GTSNPN, CDR2 SVGIG (reference sequence). CDR3 in DNA: TGTGCCTGGAGTCCGACAGGGTACCATCAGCCCCAGCATTTT. It translates to CAWSPTGYHQPQHF.

The sample holds many counts of this clonotype. The rearrangement uses TRBV6-1 and TRBJ2-7; 14 bases are a match to TRBD2. With V trimmed by 4 bases and J by 4 bases, 3 bases remained unmatched. The CDR3 spans 15 residues. Germline CDR1 is MNHNS and CDR2 is SASEGT. The CDR3 is CASSVGLAGVYEQYF. In nucleotides, the CDR3 is TGTGCCAGCAGTGTGGGACTAGCGGGAGTATACGAGCAGTACTTC.

Concerning this clonotype itself: The junction differs from germline at one of its ends, possibly a read error. The chain couples TRBV3-1 to TRBJ2-1; no reliable D call. The CDR3 is made up of 14 amino acids. The germline V gene has CDR1 LGHDT and CDR2 YNNKEL (reference sequence). This CDR3 reads CASSPPLSYNEQSF. The CDR3 DNA sequence: TGTGCCAGCAGTCCCCCTCTATCCTACAATGAGCAGTCCTTC.

This clonotype has only a few counts. The chain is built from TRBV11-2 and TRBJ2-1, with 10 bases matching TRBD2. This CDR3 has 22 residues. The V and J ends lost 0 bases and 1 base, in that order; junction bases with no gene match: 18. Per the germline V gene, CDR1 is SGHAT and CDR2 is FQNNGV. CDR3 amino acids: CASSLDPRTSGEGRRSYNEQFF. In DNA, the CDR3 is TGTGCCAGCAGCTTAGATCCTCGGACTAGCGGTGAAGGCAGAAGGTCCTACAATGAGCAGTTCTTC.

The J gene is TRBJ2-2, the V gene TRBV2; D not resolved. V gave up 6 bases and J gave up 6 bases, with 11 bases separating them. CDR3 size: 13 residues. Per the germline V gene, CDR1 is SNHLY and CDR2 is FYNNEI. The CDR3 loop reads CASRASMAGELFF. In nucleotides, the CDR3 is TGTGCCAGCAGGGCCTCGATGGCCGGGGAGCTGTTTTTT.

This clonotype was seen many times. V and J are TRBV5-1 and TRBJ2-7; 9 bases line up with TRBD2. CDR3 length: 15 residues. Germline CDR1 and CDR2: SGHRS and YFSETQ. Unmatched junction bases numbered 9, after V lost 3 bases and J lost 5 bases. This CDR3 is CASSSTGTSFDEQYF. As DNA, the CDR3 is TGCGCCAGCAGCTCGACCGGGACTAGCTTCGACGAGCAGTACTTC.

This clonotype was counted at least ten times. The rearrangement links TRBV28 to TRBJ1-5; D perhaps matches TRBD1 (5 bases). In germline, CDR1 is MDHEN, CDR2 SYDVKM. Trimming removed 4 bases from V and 3 bases from J, with 19 bases in between. The CDR3 totals 17 residues. This CDR3 is CASSSGARDLFNQPQHF. CDR3 sequence (DNA): TGTGCCAGCAGTTCGGGTGCCCGGGACCTTTTCAATCAGCCCCAGCATTTT.

This clonotype was seen at least ten times. The chain couples TRBV6-1 to TRBJ2-1, with D maybe TRBD2 (6 bases). CDR1 is MNHNS, CDR2 SASEGT, per germline. The ends were cut back, 7 bases at V and 7 bases at J, with 17 bases in the middle. The CDR3 is 14 amino acids. CDR3 residues: CASTIVAGTNEQFF. The CDR3 DNA is TGTGCCAGCACCATAGTGGCGGGAACAAATGAGCAGTTCTTC.

This clonotype appeared once. The final CDR3 position lacks the conserved phenylalanine or tryptophan, pointing to a likely read error. This rearrangement joins TRBV12-3 or TRBV12-4 to TRBJ1-1, with 7 positions matching TRBD1. Unmatched junction bases numbered 2, after V lost 0 bases and J lost 1 base. This CDR3 has 15 amino acids. CDR3 DNA sequence: TGTGCCAGCAGTTTAGCAGGGGGCGGGAACACTGAAGCTTTCTCT. It specifies CASSLAGGGNTEAFS.

The chain links TRBV19 to TRBJ1-2; D gene uncertain. Deletions cut 6 bases from V and 5 bases from J, with 13 bases between. The germline CDR1 and CDR2 sequences are LNHDA and SQIVND (reference sequence). This CDR3 has 13 residues. The DNA for the CDR3 is TGTGCCAGTAGAGGACCTGGTTGGTATGGCTACACCTTC. The encoded protein is CASRGPGWYGYTF.

This clonotype appeared many times. The J gene is TRBJ1-5, the V gene TRBV30; no firm D call. The germline CDR1 and CDR2 sequences are GTSNPN and SVGIG (reference sequence). CDR3 size: 12 residues. V was shortened by 2 bases and J by 1 base, with 3 bases between the two germline ends. CDR3 in amino acids: CAWSLSNQPQHF. The CDR3 nucleotides are TGTGCCTGGAGTCTCAGCAATCAGCCCCAGCATTTT.

This clonotype occurred a few times. V is TRBV12-3 or TRBV12-4 and J is TRBJ1-1; 10 bases agree with TRBD1. The CDR3 extends over 15 amino acids. The V gene end was trimmed by 5 bases and the J gene end by 1 base; junction bases not matched to a gene: 4. CDR3 DNA sequence: TGTGCCAGCAGTACGAGACAGGGGGCGAACACTGAAGCTTTCTTT. Amino acids: CASSTRQGANTEAFF.

This clonotype was detected only a few times. The chain joins TRBV2 to TRBJ2-4; D is uncertain. The CDR3 runs 10 residues. CDR1 and CDR2 from the germline V gene are SNHLY and FYNNEI. V lost 5 bases to trimming and J lost 7 bases, with 3 bases between them. CDR3 in DNA: TGTGCCAGCAGTACGAACATTCAGTACTTC. The encoded protein is CASSTNIQYF.

The chain uses TRBV5-6 and TRBJ2-2; weak D call: TRBD2 (6 bases). Germline V lookup: CDR1 SGHDT, CDR2 YYEEEE. The CDR3 sequence is 15 residues long. V was clipped by 2 bases and J by 5 bases, with 13 bases between them. Here the CDR3 reads CASSFGGRYTGELFF. DNA of the CDR3: TGTGCCAGCAGCTTCGGAGGGCGATATACCGGGGAGCTGTTTTTT.

This clonotype was counted ten times or more. V usage is TRBV30 and J usage is TRBJ2-3; 8 bases agree with TRBD2. This CDR3 has 15 amino acids. Germline V gene data show CDR1 as GTSNPN and CDR2 as SVGIG (reference sequence). Germline trimming cut 3 bases from V and 1 base from J; bases unmatched to any gene: 6. CDR3 amino acids: CAWSRAGVGTDTQYF. For the CDR3, the DNA is TGTGCCTGGAGCCGAGCGGGAGTCGGCACAGATACGCAGTATTTT.

This clonotype was seen repeatedly, ten times or more. The CDR3 DNA reads as TGTGCCTGGAGTGTAGGACTGCTCAGCACTGAAGCTTTCTTT. Protein: CAWSVGLLSTEAFF. The chain couples TRBV30 to TRBJ1-1, with D uncertain. Germline CDR1 GTSNPN, CDR2 SVGIG (reference sequence). V was cut by 0 bases and J by 4 bases, with 12 bases left in between. This CDR3 contains 14 residues.

This clonotype was observed many times. This sequence joins TRBV12-3 or TRBV12-4 and TRBJ1-5; no clear D gene. Trimming shortened V by 2 bases and J by 4 bases, and 9 bases separated the two germline ends. The CDR3 is made up of 14 amino acids. The CDR3 region has the DNA TGTGCCAGCAGTTTAAGGGCTCATAATCAGCCCCAGCATTTT. Amino acids: CASSLRAHNQPQHF.

This clonotype was counted between two and nine times. The chain carries TRBV7-3 and TRBJ2-3; no clear D. Germline CDR1 is SGHTA and CDR2 is FQGTGA. The CDR3 is 16 amino acids. Trimming shortened V by 4 bases and J by 6 bases, and 20 bases separated the two germline ends. The CDR3 DNA reads TGTGCCAGCAGCTCATCCGTCGGGCTCTCGCAGGATACGCAGTATTTT. Translation: CASSSSVGLSQDTQYF.

The chain employs TRBV11-3 and TRBJ2-2; tentative D call: TRBD2 (5 bases). V lost 7 bases, J lost 3 bases, and 9 bases lay in between. Germline CDR1 and CDR2: SGHNT and YENEEA. The CDR3 has 13 amino acids. In DNA, the CDR3 is TGTGCCAGCAAGGAGGACTACACCGGGGAGCTGTTTTTT. This gives the protein CASKEDYTGELFF.

This clonotype has at least ten counts. The chain employs TRBV7-9 and TRBJ2-3; TRBD1 agrees at 8 bases. V dropped 5 bases and J dropped 3; count of bases not matched to a gene: 7. The CDR3 runs 15 residues. Germline loops: CDR1 SEHNR, CDR2 FQNEAQ (reference sequence). CDR3 amino acids: CASSPDRDLTDTQYF. The CDR3, as DNA: TGTGCCAGCAGCCCGGACAGGGATTTAACAGATACGCAGTATTTT. Full variable domain (remainder filled in from reference TRBV7-9 and TRBJ2-3): DTGVSQNPRHKITKRGQNVTFRCDPISEHNRLYWYRQTLGQGPEFLTYFQNEAQLEKSRLLSDRFSAERPKGSFSTLEIQRTEQGDSAMYLCASSPDRDLTDTQYFGPGTRLTVL.

The V and J genes are TRBV5-1 and TRBJ2-7; no clear D gene. Germline V gene data show CDR1 as SGHRS and CDR2 as YFSETQ. V lost 1 base and J lost 1, with 9 bases in between. This CDR3 is built from 14 residues. The DNA of the CDR3 is TGCGCCAGCAGCTTGCAAACGTCTTCCTACGAGCAGTACTTC. It specifies CASSLQTSSYEQYF.

This clonotype occurred many times. This rearrangement joins TRBV12-3 or TRBV12-4 to TRBJ1-5; D is uncertain. The CDR3 has 13 residues. V was clipped by 6 bases and J by 4 bases, with 10 bases between them. The CDR3 spells CASSQDWNQPQHF. In DNA, the CDR3 is TGTGCCAGCAGCCAGGACTGGAATCAGCCCCAGCATTTT.

This clonotype was counted at least ten times. The rearrangement joins TRBV20-1 to TRBJ2-5; D unresolved. The length of the CDR3 is 14 residues. Germline CDR1 reads DFQATT; CDR2 reads SNEGSKA (reference sequence). V gave up 0 bases and J gave up 7 bases, with 15 bases separating them. CDR3 residues: CSARDRASQWTQYF. CDR3 in DNA: TGCAGTGCTAGAGATAGGGCCTCCCAGTGGACCCAGTACTTC.